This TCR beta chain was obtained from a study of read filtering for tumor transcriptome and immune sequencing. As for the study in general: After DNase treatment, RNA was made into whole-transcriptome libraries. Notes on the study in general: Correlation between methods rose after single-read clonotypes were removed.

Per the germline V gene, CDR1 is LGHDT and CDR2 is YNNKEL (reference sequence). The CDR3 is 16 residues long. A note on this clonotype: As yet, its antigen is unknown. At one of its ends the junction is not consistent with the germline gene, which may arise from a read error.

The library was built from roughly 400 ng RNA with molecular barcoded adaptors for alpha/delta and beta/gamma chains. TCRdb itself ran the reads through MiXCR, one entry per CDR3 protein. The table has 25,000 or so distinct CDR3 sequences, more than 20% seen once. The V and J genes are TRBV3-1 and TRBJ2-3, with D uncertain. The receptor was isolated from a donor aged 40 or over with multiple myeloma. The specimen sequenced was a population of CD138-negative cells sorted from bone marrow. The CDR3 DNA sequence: TGTGCCAGCAGCCAAGAGGCCTACTCCAGCACGGATACGCAGTGTTTT. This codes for CASSQEAYSSTDTQCF.